The clone carrying this TCR beta chain was detected ten times or more. What it recognizes is unknown. Genomic DNA served as template for TCR beta VDJ and CDR3 profiling. MiXCR, applied by TCRdb to the reads, yields one record per CDR3 protein. This sample yields tens of thousands of distinct CDR3 sequences, of which approximately 46% are seen a single time; approximately 62% belongs to the top ten. This entry belongs to a study of CD8+CD57+ T cells in acquired aplastic anemia. Study at large: Sorted CD4+ plus CD8+ cells gave DNA averaging roughly 3.2 ug. In CD4+ cells, healthy donors produced an average of about 10.8 million reads. Overall study results and limits: Patients were compared with controls for CD8+ Simpson's diversity, and no significant difference emerged. About 29 CD8+ CDR3 sequences occurred in both the patients and the controls.

The sequenced sample was sorted CD4+, CD8+, or CD8+CD57+ T cells (not recorded which) from PBMCs. The source is a human donor in good health, serving as a control.

The CDR3 region is CASSGTEYGYTF. In DNA form, the CDR3 reads TGTGCCAGCAGCGGGACAGAGTATGGCTACACCTTC. The genes are TRBV9 and TRBJ1-2; a possible D gene is TRBD1 (6 bases). Trimming removed 3 bases at V and 5 bases at J, with 8 bases between. Germline V gene data show CDR1 as SGDLS and CDR2 as YYNGEE. The CDR3 extends over 12 amino acids.